This T cell receptor (beta chain) was captured in a study of cytomegalovirus exposure and HLA in healthy donors. Study overall: Later, an analysis reported that the 130 or so validation repertoires had used the same platform as the roughly 650 first-cohort repertoires.

Method: immunoSEQ multiplex PCR; TCRdb's copy keeps in-frame clones and lacks some. The sample has some 140,000 clones, 84% seen once; the top ten hold over 1.3%. The CDR3 contains 14 residues. Trimming took 0 bases from V and 4 from J, leaving 10 bases between them. Germline assignment: CDR1 SGHRS and CDR2 YFSETQ. General study results and limits: Reportedly, diagnosis of cytomegalovirus status by the classifier showed high specificity and sensitivity. The tendency of first-cohort TCR clusters to co-occur in the 110 or so validation repertoires emerged from a later analysis.

A remark on this clone: Its antigen is undetermined.

The rearrangement links TRBV5-1 to TRBJ1-2; D might be TRBD1 (6 bases). The source material was PBMCs. The clonotype originates from a woman aged 25 to 39 in good health and CMV-seronegative. The CDR3, as DNA: TGCGCCAGCAGCTTGGAACAGGGTGTCTATGGCTACACCTTC. It specifies CASSLEQGVYGYTF.